One T cell receptor beta chain is described in this entry. The record originates from a study of molecular identifiers for immune sequencing clone quantification. TCRdb re-called the PCR reads with MiXCR, one entry per CDR3 protein. The sample shows about 500,000 distinct CDR3 sequences, about 21% of them seen only once. V was clipped by 3 bases and J by 2 bases, with 9 bases between them. Germline values: CDR1 MGHRA, CDR2 YSYEKL. The CDR3 extends over 14 amino acids. Naive CD8 libraries used roughly 18,000 to 1,000,000 sorted cells and 10%, 30% or 50% RNA. Sequenced input: naive CD8+ T cells from blood, with Jurkat cell RNA spiked in. Described subset: FACS-sorted CD8+CD4-CCR7+CD45RA+ naive T cells. This TCR derives from a human donor in good health. Some libraries in this study had Jurkat cell RNA spiked in. The rearrangement links TRBV4-1 to TRBJ2-3; the D gene is possibly TRBD1 (6 bases). The CDR3 DNA sequence: TGCGCCAGCAGCCATGGACAGCCCACAGATACGCAGTATTTT. It translates to CASSHGQPTDTQYF.